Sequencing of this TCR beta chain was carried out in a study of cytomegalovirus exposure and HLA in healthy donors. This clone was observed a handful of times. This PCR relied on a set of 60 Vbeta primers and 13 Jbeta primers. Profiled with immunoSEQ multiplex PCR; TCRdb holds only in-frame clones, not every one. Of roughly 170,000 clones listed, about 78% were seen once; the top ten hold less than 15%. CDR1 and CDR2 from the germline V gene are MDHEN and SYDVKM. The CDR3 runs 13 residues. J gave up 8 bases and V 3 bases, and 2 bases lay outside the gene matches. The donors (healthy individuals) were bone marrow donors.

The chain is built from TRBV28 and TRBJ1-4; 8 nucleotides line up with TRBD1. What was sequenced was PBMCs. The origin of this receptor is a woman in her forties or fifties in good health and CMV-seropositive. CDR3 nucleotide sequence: TGTGCCAGCAGTTTCACAGGGGGGGAAAAACTGTTTTTT. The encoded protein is CASSFTGGEKLFF. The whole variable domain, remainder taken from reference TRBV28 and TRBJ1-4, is DVKVTQSSRYLVKRTGEKVFLECVQDMDHENMFWYRQDPGLGLRLIYFSYDVKMKEKGDIPEGYSVSREKKERFSLILESASTNQTSMYLCASSFTGGEKLFFGSGTQLSVL.